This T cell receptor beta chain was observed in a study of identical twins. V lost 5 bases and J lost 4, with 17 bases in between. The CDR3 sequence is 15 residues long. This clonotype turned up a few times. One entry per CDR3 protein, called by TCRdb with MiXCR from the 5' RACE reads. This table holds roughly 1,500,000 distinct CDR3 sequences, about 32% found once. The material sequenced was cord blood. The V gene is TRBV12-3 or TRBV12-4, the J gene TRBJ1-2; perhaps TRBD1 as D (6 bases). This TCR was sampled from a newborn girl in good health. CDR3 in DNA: TGTGCCAGCAGTGATCGGGGGGCGCGCGGCTATGGCTACACCTTC. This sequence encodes CASSDRGARGYGYTF.